This TCR beta chain emerged from a study of shared clonotypes between healthy human individuals (dated by TCRdb to 2020 to 2021). Broadly, across the study: The cohort comprised a couple of women and three men aged 18 to 49 years. Each donor's leukapheresis produced roughly between roughly 0.85 and 10 billion PBMCs. To increase sequencing depth and limit assay-specific biases, TCR repertoire library preparation and sequencing were carried out by different laboratories using diverse techniques. Per donor, three plates each were used for CD4 naive and CD4 memory, two for CD8 naive, and one for CD8 memory. To estimate repertoire size and how much clonotypes are shared between individuals, the study performed deep sequencing of blood TCR repertoires from a few healthy adults. Findings and caveats that apply to the study as a whole: Sampling was limited to blood, and TCR repertoires in tissue likely differ from TCR repertoires in blood. Across four donors, about 5.2% of naive CD4, roughly 3.4% of naive CD8, 2.3% of memory CD4, and approximately 0.4% of memory CD8 clonotypes were shared. Pairwise subsampling indicated that sequencing depth was expected to affect the degree of clonotype sharing among donors. Naive subsets generally had larger estimated clonotype richness than memory subsets. Clonotypes shared by all four sorted-subset donors showed higher generation probabilities than non-shared clonotypes. Incomplete sequencing was indicated by rarefaction of sorted-subset datasets, despite the large sequencing depth. Because the study included only a small number of donors, the genetic and exposure-history diversity represented was limited.

The germline V gene yields SNHLY for CDR1 and FYNNEI for CDR2. There are 14 amino acids in the CDR3, from cysteine to phenylalanine inclusive. The retained sequence is limited to the CDR3, 42 bases, with the frame set at the first base. Using the deep immunoSEQ assay, TCR CDR3 regions were amplified from genomic DNA by multiplex PCR. Genomic DNA extracted from each cell subset was distributed evenly over all wells of several immunoSEQ 96-well plates, and each plate served as one replicate. Each replicate PCR for sorted subsets received about 180 ng genomic DNA, equal to 30,000 or so T cell genomes. Purified libraries were quantified with a Qubit 3.0 fluorometer, sized on a Bioanalyzer 2100, and re-quantified with the KAPA Library Quantification kit. A separate single-read 150-cycle Illumina NextSeq 550 flow cell was used to sequence each immunoSEQ 96-well plate. The authors processed their data as follows. The immunoSEQ output contained only junctional sequences without quality scores, so filtering could not match that applied to full-length reads. Sequences were annotated with PyIR, a Python wrapper for IgBLAST v1.9, using IMGT germline references to assign V/J genes and CDR3. Reads were filtered out if the reads had weak V/J assignments (E-value above 1e-6), no CDR3, stop codons, out-of-frame junctions, or ambiguous translated residues. V3J clonotypes were defined by identical inferred V gene, J gene, and CDR3 amino acid sequence. To compute the percentage overlap between repertoires, the number of shared unique clonotypes was divided by the size of the smaller repertoire. Three approaches were used to assess repertoire richness: RTK rarefaction, the Chao1 estimator, and Recon v2.1 estimates of unobserved clonotypes. Generation probabilities for all TCRbeta clonotypes obtained by the gDNA method from a few donors were computed using OLGA. The table was pulled from immuneACCESS by TCRdb, which kept in-frame rearrangements only. Such tables lose some clones; where checked, under half of the loss comes from unresolved V genes, and the rest has no known cause. D and trimming were read from the DNA, whereas the V and J calls and clone size are those reported in that table. Present in this sample are roughly 1,000,000 clones, about 80% of which were seen just once. Together, the top ten hold roughly 0.61% of the sample.

Healthy HIV-negative adults with no recently reported acute infections or vaccinations were included as donors. Only Caucasian adults living in Nashville, Tennessee, USA were represented among the donors. CD4+ T cells were enriched by magnetic negative selection, after which naive cells were positively selected on CD45RA and the negative fraction was taken as the memory subset. Blood was collected by leukapheresis, and PBMCs were isolated by Ficoll-Histopaque density gradient centrifugation and then cryopreserved in liquid nitrogen vapor phase. Purity and quantity of every magnetically sorted T cell population were checked by analytical flow cytometry. From each sorted fraction, genomic DNA was isolated and quantified by UV absorbance on a Nanodrop 2000c. For this clone: The target of this receptor is not known. Germline is not matched at one junction end, which may reflect a read error.

The source is a man aged 18 to 30 in good health. Some clones in this sample may be carry-over from other donors' samples. This sequence uses TRBV2 and TRBJ1-5; confidence is insufficient to name the D gene. Sequencing input: memory CD4+ T cells from PBMCs. The cell subset or site label on this specimen signifies: CD45RA-negative fraction. The bases read TGTGCCAGCAGTGGGTACAGCTCCAATCCGCCCCAGCATTTT. Translated, this is CASSGYSSNPPQHF.